Shown below are 22 T cell receptor beta chains from a single sample sequenced in a study of graft-versus-host responses after intestinal transplantation. No antigen has been identified for these receptors. Data came from immunoSEQ multiplex PCR; TCRdb stores just in-frame clones and leaves some out. The profile shows approximately 93,000 clones, around 93% of them singletons. The sequenced sample was unstimulated CD8+ T cells sorted from spleen or lymph node cells, obtained before transplant. The receptors were gathered from a human donor who was the organ donor for an intestinal transplant.

This chain connects TRBV15 to TRBJ2-7; 8 nucleotides line up with TRBD2. The germline V gene has CDR1 LNHNV and CDR2 YYDKDF (reference sequence). V shed 5 bases, J shed 7 bases, and the junction held 10 bases outside the gene matches. The CDR3 covers 14 residues. In DNA, the CDR3 is TGTGCCACCAGCTCCCATAGCGGGACGCGTGAGCAGTACTTC. Encoded protein: CATSSHSGTREQYF.

The V and J genes are TRBV14 and TRBJ1-5; D possibly corresponds to TRBD1 (6 bases). The CDR3 sequence is 16 residues long. V was trimmed by 5 bases and J by 9 bases, leaving 23 bases between them. Germline CDR1 is SGHDN and CDR2 is FVKESK. This chain's CDR3 is CASSRDHDRRVWPQHF. Written as DNA, the CDR3 is TGTGCCAGCAGCAGAGACCATGACAGGAGAGTATGGCCCCAGCATTTT.

The CDR3 coding sequence is TGTGCCAGCAGCCCGGAGGGACTAGCCTACGAGCAGTACTTC. It is translated as CASSPEGLAYEQYF. The V and J genes are TRBV7-9 and TRBJ2-7; TRBD2 matches at 8 bases. The CDR3 contains 14 residues. Germline values: CDR1 SEHNR, CDR2 FQNEAQ (reference sequence). V was clipped by 5 bases and J by 2 bases; unmatched bases: 5.

Comment on this clone: The germline gene is not matched at one end of the junction; a read error may be the cause. The rearrangement links TRBV28 to TRBJ2-1; TRBD2 agrees at 7 bases. The CDR3 sequence is 16 residues long. The germline gives CDR1 MDHEN, CDR2 SYDVKM. In nucleotides, the CDR3 is TGTGCCAGCAATTTAATGTGGTCTAGCGGCTACAATGAGCAGTTCTTC. Encoded protein: CASNLMWSSGYNEQFF.

The CDR3 is CAWSVDTFYGYTF. The CDR3 DNA follows: TGTGCCTGGAGTGTAGACACGTTTTATGGCTACACCTTC. The rearrangement uses TRBV30 and TRBJ1-2; no reliable D call. CDR1 GTSNPN and CDR2 SVGIG come from the germline V gene (reference sequence). The CDR3 extends over 13 amino acids. With 0 bases removed from V and 5 bases from J, the gap between germline ends came to 10 bases.

The rearrangement joins TRBV7-6 to TRBJ2-7; unclear D gene. The CDR3 contains 15 residues. Trimming removed 5 bases from V and 1 base from J, with 15 bases in between. CDR1 and CDR2 (germline): SGHVS, FNYEAQ. CDR3 loop: CASSPVYVWSYEQYF. CDR3 nucleotide sequence: TGTGCCAGCAGCCCCGTCTATGTTTGGTCCTACGAGCAGTACTTC.

V gene TRBV7-3 combines with J gene TRBJ2-7; the match to TRBD1 covers 9 bases. The CDR3 is 13 amino acids. V lost 8 bases to trimming and J lost 4 bases; unmatched junction nucleotides: 6. CDR1 is SGHTA and CDR2 is FQGTGA in the germline V gene. The CDR3 is CASLHRGLYEQYF. In DNA, the CDR3 is TGTGCCAGCTTACACAGGGGGCTATACGAGCAGTACTTC.

The rearrangement joins TRBV11-1 to TRBJ1-5, with D perhaps matching TRBD1 (5 bases). This CDR3 has 17 residues. V lost 4 bases, J lost 0 bases, and 16 bases lay in between. Germline assignment: CDR1 SGHAT and CDR2 FQDESV (reference sequence). The CDR3 region has the DNA TGTGCCAGCAGCTGGGGTCCGGACACCAATAGCAATCAGCCCCAGCATTTT. Amino acid sequence: CASSWGPDTNSNQPQHF.

The CDR3 is CASSSDREFYNSPLHF. The CDR3 nucleotides are TGTGCCAGCAGCTCCGACAGGGAATTCTATAATTCACCCCTCCACTTT. The V and J genes are TRBV5-6 and TRBJ1-6; 7 nucleotides line up with TRBD1. Unmatched junction bases numbered 6, after V lost 3 bases and J lost 3 bases. The germline V gene encodes CDR1 SGHDT and CDR2 YYEEEE. The CDR3 totals 16 residues. Complete variable domain (other parts from reference TRBV5-6 and TRBJ1-6): DAGVTQSPTHLIKTRGQQVTLRCSPKSGHDTVSWYQQALGQGPQFIFQYYEEEERQRGNFPDRFSGHQFPNYSSELNVNALLLGDSALYLCASSSDREFYNSPLHFGNGTRLTVT.

The chain uses TRBV2 and TRBJ1-1; D is unresolved. This CDR3 has 14 residues. The germline V gene has CDR1 SNHLY and CDR2 FYNNEI. Trimming cost V 3 bases and J 1 base, with 9 bases left between them. DNA for the CDR3: TGTGCCAGCAGTGACGGGAATTCGAACACTGAAGCTTTCTTT. Residues: CASSDGNSNTEAFF.

The CDR3 spells CSVGSSDRGSYEQFF. In nucleotides, the CDR3 is TGCAGCGTTGGGTCCTCGGACAGGGGATCTTATGAGCAGTTCTTC. This chain connects TRBV29-1 to TRBJ2-1; 9 bases line up with TRBD1. V lost 4 bases, J lost 8 bases, and 12 bases stayed unmatched. The CDR3 has 15 amino acids. Germline CDR1 and CDR2: SQVTM and ANQGSEA.

V gene TRBV9 combines with J gene TRBJ2-3, with 11 nucleotides matching TRBD2. Germline CDR1 reads SGDLS; CDR2 reads YYNGEE. This CDR3 has 17 amino acids. Germline trimming cut 0 bases from V and 2 bases from J; bases unmatched to any gene: 5. The CDR3 bases are TGTGCCAGCAGCGTAGACCCTAGCGGGGGGAACACAGATACGCAGTATTTT. Protein sequence: CASSVDPSGGNTDTQYF. Full variable domain (outside the CDR3, taken from reference TRBV9 and TRBJ2-3): DSGVTQTPKHLITATGQRVTLRCSPRSGDLSVYWYQQSLDQGLQFLIQYYNGEERAKGNILERFSAQQFPDLHSELNLSSLELGDSALYFCASSVDPSGGNTDTQYFGPGTRLTVL.

The genes are TRBV5-6 and TRBJ2-1; perhaps TRBD2 as D (6 bases). The length of the CDR3 is 14 residues. The germline V gene encodes CDR1 SGHDT and CDR2 YYEEEE. The V and J ends lost 4 bases and 15 bases respectively, with 23 bases between them. This CDR3 reads CASSPGAGFAIGFF. The CDR3 coding sequence is TGTGCCAGCAGCCCCGGGGCGGGATTCGCGATTGGGTTCTTC.

The chain couples TRBV10-3 to TRBJ2-3; TRBD2 is a possible D gene (5 bases). CDR1 is ENHRY, CDR2 SYGVKD, per germline. The V end lost 8 bases, the J end lost 1 base, and 10 bases lay between the germline ends. The CDR3 sequence is 13 residues long. The CDR3 reads CAISVEGTDTQYF. DNA of the CDR3: TGTGCCATCTCGGTGGAGGGCACAGATACGCAGTATTTT.

V and J are TRBV5-6 and TRBJ2-7; possibly TRBD2 for D (6 bases). The V gene's germline CDR1 is SGHDT and CDR2 YYEEEE. Deletions cut 1 base from V and 0 bases from J, with 20 bases between. The CDR3 length is 18 residues. DNA of the CDR3: TGTGCCAGCAGCTTGTTGGGGGGACGTGGGGCTAGCTCCTACGAGCAGTACTTC. Translated, it gives CASSLLGGRGASSYEQYF.

The table lists this clone with a count of one. The V gene is TRBV5-6, the J gene TRBJ2-1; 14 bases are shared with TRBD2. There are 13 residues in the CDR3. Trimming removed 8 bases from V and 7 bases from J; junction bases left unmatched: 2. Germline V gene data show CDR1 as SGHDT and CDR2 as YYEEEE. CDR3 sequence: CASGLAGGNEQFF. The CDR3 region has the DNA TGTGCCAGTGGACTAGCGGGGGGAAATGAGCAGTTCTTC.

The chain carries TRBV5-4 and TRBJ2-4; 7 bases fit TRBD1. Unmatched junction bases numbered 16, after V lost 4 bases and J lost 6 bases. This CDR3 has 17 amino acids. The germline V gene has CDR1 SGHNT and CDR2 YYREEE (reference sequence). CDR3 DNA: TGTGCCAGCAGCGGCGACAGGGATCCCCCCTCAAGAAACATTCAGTACTTC. Its translation is CASSGDRDPPSRNIQYF.

The rearrangement links TRBV27 to TRBJ2-5, with a tentative D call TRBD2 (6 bases). The V gene lost 1 base and the J gene lost 4 bases, with 7 bases spanning the gap. The CDR3 length is 13 residues. Germline-derived CDR1 and CDR2 are MNHEY and SMNVEV (reference sequence). The CDR3 protein is CASSLFGGETQYF. In DNA, the CDR3 is TGTGCCAGCAGTTTATTCGGGGGAGAGACCCAGTACTTC.

The chain is built from TRBV9 and TRBJ1-1; a weak D match, TRBD1 (6 bases). V gave up 3 bases and J gave up 7 bases, with 10 bases separating them. Per the germline V gene, CDR1 is SGDLS and CDR2 is YYNGEE. The CDR3 has 12 amino acids. The DNA for the CDR3 is TGTGCCAGCAGCGCACGACAGGATGAAGCTTTCTTT. It is translated as CASSARQDEAFF.

The rearrangement links TRBV2 to TRBJ2-5, with 10 positions matching TRBD2. The germline gives CDR1 SNHLY, CDR2 FYNNEI. The trim removed 6 bases at V and 1 base at J, leaving 2 bases unmatched. The CDR3 contains 14 residues. The chain's CDR3 is CASSLAGAQETQYF. The CDR3 nucleotides are TGTGCCAGCAGCCTAGCGGGGGCCCAAGAGACCCAGTACTTC.

This rearrangement joins TRBV5-6 to TRBJ2-1; D is perhaps TRBD2 (5 bases). CDR1 and CDR2 (germline): SGHDT, YYEEEE. The CDR3 spans 14 residues. V was cut by 1 base and J by 5 bases, with 10 bases left in between. CDR3: CASSLFQEDNEQFF. The CDR3 coding sequence is TGTGCCAGCAGCTTGTTCCAGGAGGACAATGAGCAGTTCTTC.

This rearrangement joins TRBV10-2 to TRBJ1-1; 7 nucleotides agree with TRBD1. CDR1 WSHSY and CDR2 SAAADI come from the germline V gene. The CDR3 runs 15 residues. Unmatched junction bases numbered 9, after V lost 6 bases and J lost 2 bases. The CDR3 nucleotides are TGCGCCAGCAGCACTAAGGACAGGACCAACACTGAAGCTTTCTTT. Translation: CASSTKDRTNTEAFF.